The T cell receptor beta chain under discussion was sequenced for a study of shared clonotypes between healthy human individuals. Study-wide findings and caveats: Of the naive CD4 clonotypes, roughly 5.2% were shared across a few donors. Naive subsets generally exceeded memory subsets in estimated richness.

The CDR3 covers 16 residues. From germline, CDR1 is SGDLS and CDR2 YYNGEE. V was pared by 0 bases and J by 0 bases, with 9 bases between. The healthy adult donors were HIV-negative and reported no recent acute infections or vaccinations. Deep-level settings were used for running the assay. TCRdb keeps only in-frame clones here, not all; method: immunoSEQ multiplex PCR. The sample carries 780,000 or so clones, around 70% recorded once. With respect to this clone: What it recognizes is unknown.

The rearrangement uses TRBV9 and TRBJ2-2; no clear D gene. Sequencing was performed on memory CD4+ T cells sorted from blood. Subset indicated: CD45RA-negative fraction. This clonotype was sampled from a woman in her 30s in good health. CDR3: CASSVAPETNTGELFF. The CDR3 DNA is TGTGCCAGCAGCGTAGCTCCGGAGACGAACACCGGGGAGCTGTTTTTT.